This T cell receptor beta chain was sequenced in a study of T cells in women clearing cervical HPV infection (dated by TCRdb to 2016 to 2018). Context from the whole study: Cases were about 25 women with histologically confirmed HPV16-related CIN3 or worse, including a couple of invasive cancers. Blood from cases was collected at the visit where the lesion was first found, while blood from controls was collected once the infection could no longer be detected. This exploratory proof-of-principle case-control study, nested within the Guanacaste HPV Natural History Study in Costa Rica, compared TCR repertoires among women with different cervical HPV16 outcomes. Cases were matched to controls by age within five years and by the year the sample was collected. The parent cohort enrolled roughly 9,400 women aged 18 or older in Guanacaste, Costa Rica, in about 1992 to 1995 and followed the women for 7 to 8 years. Controls were more than 20 women whose single incident HPV16 infection cleared within 12 months without precancer or cancer developing. Since only a few of the women had HLA typing available, the possibility that HLA type was acting as a confounder could not be ruled out. For cases, a median interval of roughly 150 days, with an interquartile range of about 90 to 200 days, was observed between lesion detection and blood sampling. A median age of nearly 35 years was observed in cases versus approximately 38 in controls, and no significant differences in baseline characteristics were found. Five blinded duplicates per group were added as quality controls, so that some 60 samples were obtained: roughly 50 participants and approximately 10 replicates.

Every participant had a single incident cervical HPV16 infection, and prevalent HPV16 infections were excluded. Cervical HPV DNA was detected by MY09/MY11 PCR, and genotyping was performed by dot-blot hybridization. Around 15 mL of heparinized blood were centrifuged, and the buffy coat was aliquoted, frozen at -30°C, then stored at -80°C. QIAGEN kits were used to extract genomic DNA from buffy coat specimens. Using the immunoSEQ assay, multiplex PCR amplified TCR beta CDR3 regions from an average of about 1.1 ug of genomic DNA per sample. To correct primer bias, the assay used a complete synthetic TCR repertoire to set an amplification baseline. The amplicons were sequenced using the Illumina platform. As for how the authors treated the data: Sequences were error-corrected by clustering with frequency ratios and a modified nearest-neighbor algorithm and were then analyzed in the immunoSEQ Analyzer with IMGT gene definitions. At each rarefaction depth, TCR richness and evenness were averaged across 20 rarefaction repeats, and samples with fewer sequences than that depth were excluded. Wilcoxon rank sum tests with FDR correction were used to compare relative abundances of V, D and J genes between the groups. An intraclass correlation of approximately 96% for TCR richness and an average of around 80% across 65 or so gene segments were obtained from the blinded duplicates. TCRdb limited this immuneACCESS table to in-frame rearrangements with V and J called. A share of clones is missing; checked studies link under half to unresolved V genes, and the rest is unexplained. V, J and clone size are those of that table, while D and trimming were read from the DNA. This sample's table contains around 23,000 clones. Roughly 2.5% of the sample is in the top ten clones.

The CDR3 measures 13 amino acids from cysteine to phenylalanine. Only the CDR3 bases that were read are kept: 30 of them, in frame from base 1. From the germline V gene, CDR1 is SGHAT and CDR2 is FQNNGV. Trimming takes 0 bases from V and 7 bases from J, and the germline ends sit 9 bases apart. Points on this clone: What this receptor recognizes is not known. From the germline J gene comes the end of the CDR3, since the read stops 3 residues before it.

The full study reports these points: Significantly higher TCR repertoire richness was observed in CIN3+ cases than in controls across sequencing depths, whereas no difference in evenness was found. By combining richness with V gene abundances, random forest classifiers separated cases from controls with an estimated AUC of about 0.83. TRBV6-7 relative abundance was lower in cases than in controls (roughly 0.11% versus 0.16%; Bonferroni P = 0.0008). Because the number of T cells per sample was unknown, the richness differences could reflect varying T-cell content rather than repertoire biology. The cross-sectional design could not show whether the associations came before the infection or were a result of it, and neither effector/memory subsets nor HPV-specific T cells were isolated.

This sequence uses TRBV11-2 and TRBJ1-2; no D segment can be confidently identified. The specimen was blood buffy coat. The TCR sequence derives from a woman between 18 and 75 years old with a cervical HPV16 infection that either progressed to CIN3+ or cleared (not recorded which). This receptor carries the CDR3 CASSLDPSGGYTF. CDR3 bases read: TGTGCCAGCAGCTTAGACCCTTCGGGTGGC.